Each of the 31 T cell receptor beta chains below was sequenced from the same sample in a study of spatial heterogeneity in lung cancer. Their specific antigens are unknown. One entry per CDR3 protein results from TCRdb running MiXCR on the 5' RACE reads. Found here are over 8,500 distinct CDR3 sequences, about 5.5% of them singletons; the top ten hold approximately 13%. The time point is: sample taken at primary tumor resection. Overall study results and limits: Intratumoral expanded alpha and beta TCR counts were found to track tumor mutation counts.

The specimen was lung tumor tissue, collected at surgery. The source of these receptors is a male donor with early-stage non-small cell lung cancer.

The table lists this clonotype with a few counts. The library was designed around alpha chains, so this beta chain is a stray read whose abundance carries little weight. The chain employs TRBV20-1 and TRBJ2-7, with 16 bases identical to TRBD2. This CDR3 spans 18 amino acids. Trimming cost V 1 base and J 6 bases; bases outside gene matches: 12. The V gene's germline CDR1 is DFQATT and CDR2 SNEGSKA (reference sequence). CDR3 in DNA: TGCAGTGCTAGAGTTAGACCGGGACTAGCGGGAGGGCCCGTCGAGCAGTACTTC. It is translated as CSARVRPGLAGGPVEQYF.

This clonotype was seen repeatedly, ten times or more. Within a library made for alpha chains, this beta chain is off target, and its count is uninformative. The chain has TRBV28 and TRBJ2-7, with a possible D match to TRBD2 (5 bases). CDR3 length: 16 residues. Trimming shortened V by 5 bases and J by 2 bases, and 19 bases separated the two germline ends. Germline-derived CDR1 and CDR2 are MDHEN and SYDVKM. The chain's CDR3 is CASSVGRTRGTYEQYF. DNA for the CDR3: TGTGCCAGCAGTGTAGGACGGACTCGGGGTACCTACGAGCAGTACTTC.

Only a few counts were recorded for this clonotype. Found in a library prepared for alpha chains, this beta chain is an off-target read, and its abundance has little meaning. The chain carries TRBV30 and TRBJ2-7; the match to TRBD1 covers 11 bases. V lost 3 bases and J lost 5; bases outside the gene matches: 3. This CDR3 contains 13 residues. Germline V gene sequence: CDR1 GTSNPN, CDR2 SVGIG (reference sequence). The DNA for the CDR3 is TGTGCCTGGAGGAAGGGACAGGGGGACGAGCAGTACTTC. Translated: CAWRKGQGDEQYF.

Turning to this clonotype: Little can be read into the size of this beta chain, an off-target read in a library designed for alpha chains. V and J are TRBV20-1 and TRBJ2-7, with no clear D. From germline, CDR1 is DFQATT and CDR2 SNEGSKA (reference sequence). V was cut by 3 bases and J by 4 bases, with 4 bases left in between. The CDR3 contains 10 residues. Here the CDR3 DNA reads TGCAGTGCTAGGGGGTACGAGCAGTACTTC. Its translation is CSARGYEQYF.

This clonotype was detected only a few times. In a library made to pick up alpha chains, this beta chain is a stray read with a size that means little. The CDR3 DNA reads TGTGCCAGCAGCATACAGGGAAGTCAGCCCCAGCATTTT. Protein: CASSIQGSQPQHF. V gene TRBV6-5 combines with J gene TRBJ1-5; tentative D call: TRBD1 (6 bases). The germline V and J ends were trimmed by 6 bases and 6 bases, with 12 bases remaining between them. Per the germline V gene, CDR1 is MNHEY and CDR2 is SVGAGI. This CDR3 has 13 amino acids.

This clonotype was recorded many times. The library was designed around alpha chains, so this beta chain is a stray read whose abundance carries little weight. The chain has TRBV7-9 and TRBJ2-1; D is perhaps TRBD1 (5 bases). The CDR3 contains 12 residues. Per germline, CDR1 SEHNR and CDR2 FQNEAQ (reference sequence). Trimming took off 1 base at V and 12 bases at J, with 10 bases between the two ends. Here the CDR3 reads CASSLDQGSQFF. CDR3 sequence (DNA): TGTGCCAGCAGCTTAGACCAGGGTTCGCAGTTCTTC. Looking up the rest from reference TRBV7-9 and TRBJ2-1 gives the full variable domain: DTGVSQNPRHKITKRGQNVTFRCDPISEHNRLYWYRQTLGQGPEFLTYFQNEAQLEKSRLLSDRFSAERPKGSFSTLEIQRTEQGDSAMYLCASSLDQGSQFFGPGTRLTVL.

This clonotype was found many times. The library was built for alpha chains, so this beta chain is an off-target read and its size means little. The V and J genes are TRBV6-5 and TRBJ2-3, with TRBD2 as a possible D gene (5 bases). V was trimmed by 2 bases and J by 1 base, leaving 10 bases between them. The germline CDR1 and CDR2 sequences are MNHEY and SVGAGI. This CDR3 has 15 residues. This CDR3 reads CASSYVRARTDTQYF. As DNA, the CDR3 is TGTGCCAGCAGTTACGTGAGGGCCCGCACAGATACGCAGTATTTT.

As for this clonotype: A library made for alpha chains picked up this beta chain off target, so its size means little. DNA for the CDR3: TGTGCCAGCAGCTTAGTCCAGGACACAGATACGCAGTATTTT. This sequence encodes CASSLVQDTDTQYF. The J gene is TRBJ2-3, the V gene TRBV11-2; D not resolved. Trimming removed 1 base at V and 2 bases at J, with 7 bases between. This CDR3 comprises 14 residues. Germline lookup yields CDR1 SGHAT and CDR2 FQNNGV.

As for this clonotype: Since it is a stray read in a library aimed at alpha chains, this beta chain has a size that is not meaningful. The chain's CDR3 is CASSSDGGAREQFF. As DNA, the CDR3 is TGTGCCAGCAGCTCAGACGGGGGGGCTCGTGAGCAGTTCTTC. The chain is built from TRBV11-1 and TRBJ2-1; 8 bases match TRBD2. CDR3 size: 14 residues. The trim removed 4 bases at V and 9 bases at J, leaving 8 bases unmatched. The germline V gene has CDR1 SGHAT and CDR2 FQDESV (reference sequence).

This clonotype was found many times. As an off-target read in a library built for alpha chains, this beta chain has a frequency of little significance. This chain joins TRBV4-2 and TRBJ2-1; 8 nucleotides agree with TRBD2. The CDR3 runs to 16 residues. Germline V gene lookup returns CDR1 LGHNA and CDR2 YNFKEQ. V trimming: 4 bases; J trimming: 2 bases; junction bases outside the gene matches: 7. This CDR3 reads CASSRTSGPPYNEQFF. In DNA, the CDR3 is TGTGCCAGCAGCCGCACTAGCGGCCCCCCCTACAATGAGCAGTTCTTC.

By proportion, this clonotype is medium-sized (0.01 to 0.1%). Being off target in a library aimed at alpha chains, this beta chain has a size of little meaning. J is TRBJ1-1 and V is TRBV14; D gene ambiguous. Germline V CDR1 and CDR2: SGHDN, FVKESK. The CDR3 extends over 13 amino acids. The V end lost 6 bases, the J end lost 7 bases, and 15 bases lay between the germline ends. The CDR3 bases are TGTGCCAGCAGGAGGACGAGGGCGAATGAAGCTTTCTTT. This codes for CASRRTRANEAFF.

This clonotype was observed a few times. Being off target in a library aimed at alpha chains, this beta chain has a size of little meaning. The V and J genes are TRBV12-3 or TRBV12-4 and TRBJ2-3; TRBD2 matches 7 bases. This CDR3 is 11 amino acids long. The V and J ends lost 6 bases and 12 bases, in that order; junction bases with no gene match: 6. CDR3 loop: CASSRRGGQYF. CDR3 nucleotide sequence: TGTGCCAGCAGCCGGCGCGGGGGTCAGTATTTT.

In its sample, this clonotype was seen many times. With the library built for alpha chains, this beta chain is off target and its frequency is not meaningful. The chain combines TRBV7-8 with TRBJ1-1; unclear D gene. Deletions cut 1 base from V and 8 bases from J, with 14 bases between. The CDR3 spans 14 residues. Germline-derived CDR1 and CDR2 are SGHVS and FQNEAQ. CDR3 loop: CASSLEGSSKEAFF. Here the CDR3 DNA reads TGTGCCAGCAGCTTAGAAGGCAGCTCAAAGGAAGCTTTCTTT.

Ten or more counts support this clonotype. This beta chain came through as a stray read in a library set up for alpha chains, and its size says little. This chain joins TRBV28 and TRBJ2-5, with D tentatively TRBD1 or TRBD2 (7 bases each). The CDR3 length is 13 residues. The germline V and J ends were trimmed by 6 bases and 3 bases, with 11 bases remaining between them. The germline CDR1 and CDR2 sequences are MDHEN and SYDVKM. This chain's CDR3 is CASSQGGKETQYF. The CDR3 coding sequence is TGTGCCAGCAGCCAGGGGGGGAAAGAGACCCAGTACTTC.

This clonotype came up many times. This beta chain is an unintended read in a library built for alpha chains; its size means little. The chain has TRBV12-3 or TRBV12-4 and TRBJ1-5; D is unresolved. V lost 7 bases to trimming and J lost 2 bases, with 12 bases between them. The length of the CDR3 is 14 residues. CDR3 nucleotides: TGTGCCAGCACTGGCGTGGGTGGCAATCAGCCCCAGCATTTT. This sequence encodes CASTGVGGNQPQHF.

This clonotype was recorded at least ten times. This beta chain came through as a stray read in a library set up for alpha chains, and its size says little. The chain is built from TRBV10-3 and TRBJ2-3, with no clear D. CDR3 length: 15 residues. Trimming stripped 4 bases from V and 1 base from J, with 12 bases between. CDR1 is ENHRY, CDR2 SYGVKD, per germline. CDR3 nucleotides: TGTGCCATCAGTGCGGCTGCCTTTGGCACAGATACGCAGTATTTT. It yields the protein CAISAAAFGTDTQYF.

In this sample, this clonotype turned up many times. This beta chain is a stray read from a library made for alpha chains; its abundance is not meaningful. This chain uses TRBV3-1 with TRBJ1-1; no firm D call. Trimming left V 4 bases short and J 5 bases short, with 11 bases between. The CDR3 extends over 13 amino acids. The V gene's germline CDR1 is LGHDT and CDR2 YNNKEL (reference sequence). CDR3 residues: CASSRSPPTEAFF. CDR3 in DNA: TGTGCCAGCAGCCGATCCCCCCCAACTGAAGCTTTCTTT.

This clonotype came up many times. The library was built for alpha chains, so this beta chain is an off-target read and its size means little. The V and J genes are TRBV6-2 or TRBV6-3 and TRBJ2-2; 14 positions agree with TRBD2. The CDR3 length is 20 residues. Trimming removed 6 bases from V and 1 base from J; junction bases left unmatched: 13. CDR1 and CDR2 from the germline V gene are MNHEY and SVGEGT. CDR3 nucleotide sequence: TGTGCCAGCAGGCCCCTTGAGGGACTAGCGGGGGCCCAGAACACCGGGGAGCTGTTTTTT. Its protein is CASRPLEGLAGAQNTGELFF.

This clonotype has at least ten counts. Within a library made for alpha chains, this beta chain is off target, and its count is uninformative. The V call is TRBV25-1, the J call TRBJ2-5; possibly TRBD1 for D (6 bases). The CDR3 has 12 amino acids. Trimming shortened V by 8 bases and J by 4 bases, and 11 bases separated the two germline ends. Looked up from germline, CDR1 is MGHDK and CDR2 is SYGVNS. The CDR3: CASSRGVETQYF. DNA for the CDR3: TGTGCCAGCTCCAGGGGCGTAGAGACCCAGTACTTC.

This clonotype has ten or more counts. This beta chain came through as a stray read in a library set up for alpha chains, and its size says little. The chain uses TRBV12-3 or TRBV12-4 and TRBJ1-3; tentatively, D is TRBD1 (5 bases). With 1 base removed from V and 2 bases from J, the gap between germline ends came to 18 bases. The CDR3 spans 18 residues. The chain's CDR3 is CASSLGVGRGGTGNTIYF. As DNA, the CDR3 is TGTGCCAGCAGTTTAGGGGTCGGCCGTGGGGGAACTGGAAACACCATATATTTT.

This clonotype came up many times. A library prepared for alpha chains yielded this beta chain as an off-target read; its size is of little meaning. The chain carries TRBV4-3 and TRBJ1-5, with a possible D match to TRBD1 (5 bases). Germline CDR1 reads LGHNA; CDR2 reads YSLEER. The length of the CDR3 is 15 residues. V was pared by 1 base and J by 1 base, with 8 bases between. CDR3 sequence: CASSQVRGSNQPQHF. The CDR3, as DNA: TGCGCCAGCAGCCAAGTTAGGGGAAGCAATCAGCCCCAGCATTTT.

About this clonotype itself: In a library made to pick up alpha chains, this beta chain is a stray read with a size that means little. The V gene is TRBV5-1, the J gene TRBJ2-3, with D tentatively TRBD1 (6 bases). With 2 bases removed from V and 5 bases from J, the gap between germline ends came to 9 bases. CDR1 is SGHRS, CDR2 YFSETQ, per germline. The CDR3 is 13 amino acids. CDR3: CASSFSGVDTQYF. For the CDR3, the DNA is TGCGCCAGCAGCTTTTCAGGGGTAGATACGCAGTATTTT.

This clonotype was seen many times. This beta chain was picked up by a library intended for alpha chains and is off target, so its count carries little meaning. The chain recombines TRBV5-1 with TRBJ2-7, with D perhaps matching TRBD1 or TRBD2 (5 bases each). V gave up 0 bases and J gave up 2 bases, with 9 bases separating them. This CDR3 region has 14 residues. From germline, CDR1 is SGHRS and CDR2 YFSETQ. CDR3 sequence reads: CASSLGGTPYEQYF. The DNA for the CDR3 is TGCGCCAGCAGCTTGGGAGGGACCCCCTACGAGCAGTACTTC. Supplemented by reference TRBV5-1 and TRBJ2-7, the full variable domain reads KAGVTQTPRYLIKTRGQQVTLSCSPISGHRSVSWYQQTPGQGLQFLFEYFSETQRNKGNFPGRFSGRQFSNSRSEMNVSTLELGDSALYLCASSLGGTPYEQYFGPGTRLTVT.

This clonotype was recorded a few times. Being off target in a library aimed at alpha chains, this beta chain has a size of little meaning. The genes are TRBV4-1 and TRBJ2-7; D might be TRBD2 (5 bases). Germline values: CDR1 MGHRA, CDR2 YSYEKL. Trimming left V 1 base short and J 2 bases short, with 18 bases between. The CDR3 is 17 amino acids. In nucleotides, the CDR3 is TGCGCCAGCAGCCAAGTCCACCGTCCCGAGGGAGCCTACGAGCAGTACTTC. Translating it yields CASSQVHRPEGAYEQYF.

This clonotype was observed at least ten times. This beta chain turned up in a library designed for alpha chains; as an off-target read, its abundance says little. This chain connects TRBV6-2 or TRBV6-3 to TRBJ1-5, with 7 bases matching TRBD1. Germline CDR1 is MNHEY and CDR2 is SVGEGT. The J segment lost 6 bases and the V segment lost 2 bases, leaving 13 bases of the junction unmatched. This CDR3 is built from 17 residues. The CDR3 spells CASSYETGLRFSQPQHF. The CDR3, as DNA: TGTGCCAGCAGTTACGAGACAGGGTTGAGATTCAGTCAGCCCCAGCATTTT.

This clonotype was found many times. The library was built for alpha chains, so this beta chain is an off-target read and its size means little. The rearrangement joins TRBV12-3 or TRBV12-4 to TRBJ2-2, with D perhaps given as TRBD1 or TRBD2 (5 bases each). The CDR3 covers 15 residues. V shed 6 bases and J shed 1 base, with 12 bases lying between them. CDR3 loop: CASRPGTVNTGELFF. The CDR3 coding sequence is TGTGCCAGCAGGCCAGGGACGGTGAACACCGGGGAGCTGTTTTTT.

This clonotype was seen many times. Little can be read into the size of this beta chain, an off-target read in a library designed for alpha chains. This rearrangement joins TRBV21-1 to TRBJ1-3. TRBV21-1 is deemed a pseudogene. The CDR3 sequence is 20 residues long. The CDR3 nucleotides read TGTGCCAGCAGCAAAGTGGGTGACAGGGCCCTTACTCCTTCTGGAAACACCATATATTTT. It is translated as CASSKVGDRALTPSGNTIYF.

This clonotype has ten or more counts. This beta chain lies outside the target of a library built for alpha chains; its clone size means little. This chain joins TRBV3-1 and TRBJ1-6; D gene uncertain. This CDR3 region has 14 residues. Trimming removed 2 bases from V and 5 bases from J, with 7 bases in between. Per germline, CDR1 LGHDT and CDR2 YNNKEL (reference sequence). The CDR3 reads CASSQHRNNSPLHF. The CDR3 DNA sequence: TGTGCCAGCAGCCAACACAGAAATAATTCACCCCTCCACTTT.

This clonotype was detected a few times. This beta chain represents an off-target read in a library built for alpha chains; its size is of limited meaning. J is TRBJ2-3 and V is TRBV7-2, with TRBD1 matching 11 bases. The germline V gene encodes CDR1 SGHTA and CDR2 FQGNSA. V lost 5 bases, J lost 5 bases, and 3 bases stayed unmatched. CDR3 length equals 14 residues. The CDR3 DNA sequence: TGTGCCAGCAGCCCCGGGACAGGGGGAGATACGCAGTATTTT. The encoded protein is CASSPGTGGDTQYF. Drawing the rest from reference TRBV7-2 and TRBJ2-3, the complete variable domain is GAGVSQSPSNKVTEKGKDVELRCDPISGHTALYWYRQSLGQGLEFLIYFQGNSAPDKSGLPSDRFSAERTGGSVSTLTIQRTQQEDSAVYLCASSPGTGGDTQYFGPGTRLTVL.

This clonotype occurred many times. One junction end does not reproduce the germline sequence, and a read error may be involved. Because this beta chain is a stray read in a library intended to capture alpha chains, its abundance should not be given much weight. V usage is TRBV7-7 and J usage is TRBJ2-2; TRBD2 matches 11 bases. Germline V CDR1 and CDR2: SSHAT, FNYEAQ (reference sequence). This CDR3 spans 15 amino acids. The CDR3 protein is CASSLAGGSSGELFF. For the CDR3, the DNA is TGTGCTAGCAGCCTAGCGGGAGGCTCCTCCGGGGAGCTGTTTTTT.

As concerns this clonotype: A library prepared for alpha chains yielded this beta chain as an off-target read; its size is of little meaning. The V and J genes are TRBV6-6 and TRBJ2-7; TRBD2 aligns across 12 bases. With V trimmed by 6 bases and J by 0 bases, 3 bases remained unmatched. The CDR3 covers 15 residues. Germline V gene lookup returns CDR1 MNHNY and CDR2 SVGAGI (reference sequence). The CDR3 DNA reads as TGTGCCAGCAGCCCGACTAGCGGGAGCTCCTACGAGCAGTACTTC. Translation: CASSPTSGSSYEQYF.